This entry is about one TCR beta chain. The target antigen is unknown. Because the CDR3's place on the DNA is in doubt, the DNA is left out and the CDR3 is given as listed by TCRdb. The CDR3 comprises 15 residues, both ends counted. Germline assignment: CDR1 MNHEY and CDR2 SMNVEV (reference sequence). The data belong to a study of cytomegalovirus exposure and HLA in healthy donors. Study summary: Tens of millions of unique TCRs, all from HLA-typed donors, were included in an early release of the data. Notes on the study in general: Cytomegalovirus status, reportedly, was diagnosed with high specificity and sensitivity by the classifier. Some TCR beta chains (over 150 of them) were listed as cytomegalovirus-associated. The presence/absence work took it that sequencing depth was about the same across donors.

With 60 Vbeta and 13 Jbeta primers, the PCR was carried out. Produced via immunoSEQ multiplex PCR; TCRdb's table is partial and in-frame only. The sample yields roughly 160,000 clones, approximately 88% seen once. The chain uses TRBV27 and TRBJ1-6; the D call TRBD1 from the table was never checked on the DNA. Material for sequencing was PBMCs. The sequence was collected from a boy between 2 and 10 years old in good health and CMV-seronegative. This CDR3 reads CASSFLADNNSPLHF.